This T cell receptor (beta chain) was captured by sequencing in a study of OX40 agonist ivuxolimab in advanced cancers. This clone was seen a handful of times. This CDR3 is 16 amino acids long. Only in-frame clones appear in the TCRdb table, and some are missing; sequencing was by immunoSEQ multiplex PCR. Here the sample spans roughly 81,000 clones, 80% to 90% being singletons. This specimen was CD4+ or CD8+ T cells sorted from blood, taken in a trial of the OX40 agonist ivuxolimab. The sequence came from an adult with an advanced solid tumor such as melanoma, head and neck, liver or kidney cancer. The chain has TRBV21-1 and TRBJ1-1. TRBV21-1 is marked as a pseudogene. In DNA form, the CDR3 reads TGTGCCAGCAGCAACCTAAGGGACTTAGTTAACACTGAAGCTTTCTTT. Translated: CASSNLRDLVNTEAFF.